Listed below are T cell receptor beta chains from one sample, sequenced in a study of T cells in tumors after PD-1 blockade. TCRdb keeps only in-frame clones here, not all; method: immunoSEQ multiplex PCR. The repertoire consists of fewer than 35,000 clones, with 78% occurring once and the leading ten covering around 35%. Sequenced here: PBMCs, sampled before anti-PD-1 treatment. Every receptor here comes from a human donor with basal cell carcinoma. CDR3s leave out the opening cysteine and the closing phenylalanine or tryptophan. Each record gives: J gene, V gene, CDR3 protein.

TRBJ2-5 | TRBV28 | ASSREHIRGQETQY
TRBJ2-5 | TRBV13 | ASSFGETQY
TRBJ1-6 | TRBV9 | ASSVGGPRQSSYNSPLH
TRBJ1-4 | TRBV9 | ASSVGGWASEKLF
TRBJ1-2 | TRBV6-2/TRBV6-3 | ASSSRGFYGYT
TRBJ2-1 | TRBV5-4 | ASSVAGGLYNEQF
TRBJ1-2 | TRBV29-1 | SVRTGGSYGYT
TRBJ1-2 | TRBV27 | ASSPGTGNNGYT
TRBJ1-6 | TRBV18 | ASSPGTANKPLH
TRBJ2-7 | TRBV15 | ATSGTGSYEQY
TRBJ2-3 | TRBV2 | ASSFKRGGTDTQY
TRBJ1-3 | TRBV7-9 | ASSLVSGTVSGNTIY
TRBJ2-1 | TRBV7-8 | ASSLVRLGTYNEQF
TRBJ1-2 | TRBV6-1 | ASSESRDHGYT
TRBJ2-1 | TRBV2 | ASSLTSGSLSYNEQF
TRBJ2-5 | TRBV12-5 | ASGFQLVGPGTQY
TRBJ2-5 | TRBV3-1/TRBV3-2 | ASSQGGAGQIGTQY
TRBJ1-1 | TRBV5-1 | ASSSISTGGTEAF
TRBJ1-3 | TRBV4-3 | ASSQDRDSSGNTIY
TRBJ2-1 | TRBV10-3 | AISESGGVGNEQF
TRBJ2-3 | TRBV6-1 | ASSEERGRDTQY
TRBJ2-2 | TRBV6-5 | ASITGVSNTGELF
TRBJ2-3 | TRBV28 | ASPPGQTSTDTQY
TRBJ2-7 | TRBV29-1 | SVRLAVSHEQY
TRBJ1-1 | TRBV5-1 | ASSWAGDMITNTEAF
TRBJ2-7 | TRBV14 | ASSQGALDLGEQY
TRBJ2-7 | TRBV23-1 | ASKGRDPGYEQY
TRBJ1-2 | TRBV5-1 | ASSLGRSGGGGYT
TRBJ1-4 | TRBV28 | ASSPYRRAREGEKLF
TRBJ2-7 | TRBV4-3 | ASSLGRGAYEQY
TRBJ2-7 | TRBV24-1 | ATSDPGQGGDEQY
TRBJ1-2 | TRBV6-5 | ASRQGAGYGYT